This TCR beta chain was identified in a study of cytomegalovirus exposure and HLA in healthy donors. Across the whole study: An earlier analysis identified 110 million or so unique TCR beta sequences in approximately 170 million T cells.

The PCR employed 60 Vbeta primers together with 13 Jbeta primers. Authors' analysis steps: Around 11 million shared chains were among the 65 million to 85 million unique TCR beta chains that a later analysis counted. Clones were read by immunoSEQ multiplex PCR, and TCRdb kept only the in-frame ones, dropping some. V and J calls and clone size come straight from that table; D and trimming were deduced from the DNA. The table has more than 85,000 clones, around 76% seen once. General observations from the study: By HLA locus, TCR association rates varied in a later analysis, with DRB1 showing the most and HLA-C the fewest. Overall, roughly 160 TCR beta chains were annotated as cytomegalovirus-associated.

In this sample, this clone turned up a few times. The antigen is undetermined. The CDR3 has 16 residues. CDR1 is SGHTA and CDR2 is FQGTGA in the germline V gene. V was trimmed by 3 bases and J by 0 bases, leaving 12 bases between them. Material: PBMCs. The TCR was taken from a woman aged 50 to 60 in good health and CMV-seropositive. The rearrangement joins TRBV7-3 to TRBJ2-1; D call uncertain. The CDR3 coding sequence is TGTGCCAGCAGCTTGTCCGGCGGCAGCTCCTACAATGAGCAGTTCTTC. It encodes CASSLSGGSSYNEQFF.